The text below deals with one T cell receptor beta chain. Antigen specificity is unknown. This sample was taken from a study of shared clonotypes between healthy human individuals. Libraries were prepared by immunoSEQ multiplex PCR; TCRdb keeps only in-frame clonotypes and omits some of them. This table holds over 1.5 million clones, 95% to 99% found once. Study results and caveats: A generally larger estimated richness was seen in naive subsets than in memory subsets.

The sequenced sample consisted of naive CD4+ T cells sorted from blood. Subset described: CD45RA+ positively selected. This receptor was taken from a man aged 25 to 45 in good health.

The CDR3 sequence is CASSESRAGELFF. In DNA form, the CDR3 reads TGCGCCAGCAGTGAGTCCCGGGCCGGGGAGCTGTTTTTT. The chain has TRBV10-1 and TRBJ2-2; the D is unclear. CDR1 and CDR2 from the germline V gene are WNHNN and SYGVQD (reference sequence). The length of the CDR3 is 13 residues. Trimming left V 0 bases short and J 6 bases short, with 5 bases between.